A single sample is the source of the 26 T cell receptor beta chains below, sequenced in a study of technical replicates of blood from several donors. The data were produced by immunoSEQ multiplex PCR, yet TCRdb's version contains in-frame clones alone and is incomplete. The sample gives about 60,000 clones, approximately 87% of which show up once; about 5% is in the top ten. Sequenced: PBMCs. The receptors were sampled from a human donor in good health. Some clones in this sample may be carry-over from other donors' samples.

V gene TRBV28 combines with J gene TRBJ1-1; TRBD1 aligns across 7 bases. CDR3 size: 13 residues. Germline V CDR1 and CDR2: MDHEN, SYDVKM. With V trimmed by 6 bases and J by 1 base, 2 bases remained unmatched. CDR3 sequence reads: CASRRTGNTEAFF. CDR3 bases: TGTGCCAGCAGAAGGACAGGGAACACTGAAGCTTTCTTT.

The chain combines TRBV7-3 with TRBJ2-1; 14 bases agree with TRBD2. J gave up 10 bases and V 5 bases, and 7 bases lay outside the gene matches. The CDR3 has 15 residues. Germline loops: CDR1 SGHTA, CDR2 FQGTGA. The CDR3 nucleotides are TGTGCCAGCAGCGTTGGGACTAGCGGGGGAGGAGAGCAGTTCTTC. Residues: CASSVGTSGGGEQFF.

The genes are TRBV30 and TRBJ2-1; D gene unclear. Germline CDR1 reads GTSNPN; CDR2 reads SVGIG (reference sequence). Trimming pared 4 bases from V and 4 bases from J, leaving 11 bases between. The CDR3 runs to 13 residues. The CDR3 DNA is TGTGCCTGGAAACTCCCCCCGTACAATGAGCAGTTCTTC. It encodes CAWKLPPYNEQFF.

The chain employs TRBV29-1 and TRBJ2-5, with TRBD1 identical over 10 bases. After removal of 7 bases from V and 5 bases from J, the junction contained 4 bases not matched to a gene. The CDR3 consists of 12 residues. Germline loops: CDR1 SQVTM, CDR2 ANQGSEA. The CDR3 here is CSGDRGGETQYF. For the CDR3, the DNA is TGCAGCGGGGACAGGGGTGGGGAGACCCAGTACTTC.

Only a few counts were recorded for this clone. The chain employs TRBV7-9 and TRBJ1-4; 8 bases are shared with TRBD1. The CDR3 has 16 residues. With 5 bases clipped from V and 7 bases from J, the junction kept 12 bases outside the gene matches. From germline, CDR1 is SEHNR and CDR2 FQNEAQ (reference sequence). As DNA, the CDR3 is TGTGCCAGCAGCCTCGGACAGGGACTAACTCCTGAAAAACTGTTTTTT. It specifies CASSLGQGLTPEKLFF.

J is TRBJ2-3 and V is TRBV9; no clear D gene. The CDR3 extends over 12 amino acids. The germline V and J ends were trimmed by 2 bases and 2 bases, with 3 bases remaining between them. Germline CDR1 reads SGDLS; CDR2 reads YYNGEE. The CDR3 DNA reads TGTGCCAGCAGCGTCTTCACAGATACGCAGTATTTT. Its protein is CASSVFTDTQYF.

The chain couples TRBV11-2 to TRBJ2-1, with D possibly matching TRBD2 (6 bases). Trimming took off 2 bases at V and 2 bases at J, with 10 bases between the two ends. CDR3 size: 15 residues. Looked up from germline, CDR1 is SGHAT and CDR2 is FQNNGV. The CDR3 reads CASSLSGSPYNEQFF. The CDR3 region has the DNA TGTGCCAGCAGCTTATCCGGGAGCCCCTACAATGAGCAGTTCTTC.

The chain has TRBV7-2 and TRBJ2-2, with TRBD2 identical over 12 bases. The germline V gene has CDR1 SGHTA and CDR2 FQGNSA. Unmatched junction bases numbered 8, after V lost 3 bases and J lost 6 bases. This CDR3 region has 17 residues. CDR3 amino acids: CASSFSPSGRGAGELFF. CDR3 coding DNA: TGTGCCAGCAGCTTCTCCCCTAGCGGGAGGGGGGCCGGGGAGCTGTTTTTT.

The chain joins TRBV7-9 to TRBJ2-7; TRBD1 agrees at 7 bases. The length of the CDR3 is 16 residues. Germline lookup yields CDR1 SEHNR and CDR2 FQNEAQ (reference sequence). Trimming took 5 bases from V and 1 from J; bases not matched to a gene: 11. The CDR3 nucleotides read TGTGCCAGCAGCCGGGTGGGGACAGTCATTTCCTACGAGCAGTACTTC. The encoded protein is CASSRVGTVISYEQYF.

This sequence joins TRBV30 and TRBJ1-6, with 9 bases identical to TRBD1. The CDR3 contains 14 residues. J lost 10 bases, V lost 2 bases, and 6 bases had no gene match. Germline V gene sequence: CDR1 GTSNPN, CDR2 SVGIG (reference sequence). The CDR3 nucleotides read TGTGCCTGGAGTAACAGGGGGCTTTACTCACCCCTCCACTTT. Protein: CAWSNRGLYSPLHF.

CDR3 residues: CASSQDLGRENQPQHF. DNA for the CDR3: TGTGCCAGCAGCCAAGATCTAGGACGGGAAAATCAGCCCCAGCATTTT. The rearrangement uses TRBV4-2 and TRBJ1-5; D not certain. This CDR3 region has 16 residues. The V end was cut by 0 bases, the J end by 4 bases, with 13 bases between. CDR1 is LGHNA and CDR2 is YNFKEQ in the germline V gene.

This rearrangement joins TRBV6-1 to TRBJ1-2; 7 bases map to TRBD1. The CDR3 totals 14 residues. Trimming cost V 5 bases and J 6 bases; bases outside gene matches: 9. Germline loops: CDR1 MNHNS, CDR2 SASEGT. The CDR3 bases are TGTGCCAGCAGTCCACAGGGGAAGAGTAATGGCTACACCTTC. Translating it yields CASSPQGKSNGYTF.

This chain links TRBV29-1 with TRBJ2-1; 8 nucleotides match TRBD1. The V gene's germline CDR1 is SQVTM and CDR2 ANQGSEA. This CDR3 comprises 13 residues. CDR3 protein: CGSSDREYNEQFF. CDR3 coding DNA: TGCGGCAGTTCGGACAGGGAATACAATGAGCAGTTCTTC.

The chain couples TRBV5-4 to TRBJ2-7, with TRBD2 matching 7 bases. The CDR3 covers 14 residues. The V and J ends lost 3 bases and 6 bases, in that order; junction bases with no gene match: 9. CDR1 is SGHNT, CDR2 YYREEE, per germline (reference sequence). CDR3: CASSWGGEGPEQYF. The DNA for the CDR3 is TGTGCCAGCAGCTGGGGGGGGGAGGGCCCCGAGCAGTACTTC.

The chain recombines TRBV18 with TRBJ2-7, with no clear D. The CDR3 sequence is 11 residues long. Germline CDR1 reads KGHSH; CDR2 reads LQKENI. Trimming pared 4 bases from V and 3 bases from J, leaving 4 bases between. CDR3 sequence reads: CASSRSYEQYF. The CDR3 DNA is TGTGCCAGCTCACGTAGCTACGAGCAGTACTTC.

The V and J genes are TRBV6-5 and TRBJ1-1, with no clear D. V dropped 5 bases and J dropped 1 base, with 8 bases sitting between them. Germline CDR1 reads MNHEY; CDR2 reads SVGAGI. The CDR3 length is 13 residues. CDR3 DNA sequence: TGTGCCAGCAGTCGCACAAGGAACACTGAAGCTTTCTTT. Residues: CASSRTRNTEAFF.

V usage is TRBV6-1 and J usage is TRBJ2-7; 8 nucleotides match TRBD2. Germline V gene lookup returns CDR1 MNHNS and CDR2 SASEGT. CDR3 length equals 16 residues. V shed 7 bases, J shed 0 bases, and the junction held 11 bases outside the gene matches. The CDR3 sequence: CASTDRGGGLSYEQYF. CDR3 in DNA: TGTGCCAGCACTGACCGGGGCGGGGGGCTCTCCTACGAGCAGTACTTC.

CDR3 sequence reads: CASSSGQGAGNTIYF. DNA of the CDR3: TGTGCCAGCAGTTCCGGACAGGGGGCTGGAAACACCATATATTTT. The chain joins TRBV2 to TRBJ1-3; 10 bases fit TRBD1. The V and J ends lost 5 bases and 2 bases, in that order; junction bases with no gene match: 3. CDR3 length: 15 residues. Germline V gene data show CDR1 as SNHLY and CDR2 as FYNNEI.

This clone was detected a few times. J is TRBJ1-2 and V is TRBV30, with 8 bases aligning to TRBD1. The germline V gene has CDR1 GTSNPN and CDR2 SVGIG (reference sequence). There are 11 residues in the CDR3. The junction had 3 bases not matched to a gene; V was cut back by 3 bases and J by 9 bases. CDR3 residues: CAWRTGVRYTF. The DNA for the CDR3 is TGTGCCTGGAGGACAGGGGTACGCTACACCTTC. Full variable domain (missing parts from reference TRBV30 and TRBJ1-2): SQTIHQWPATLVQPVGSPLSLECTVEGTSNPNLYWYRQAAGRGLQLLFYSVGIGQISSEVPQNLSASRPQDRQFILSSKKLLLSDSGFYLCAWRTGVRYTFGSGTRLTVV.

This chain joins TRBV27 and TRBJ2-7; TRBD2 matches at 7 bases. Per germline, CDR1 MNHEY and CDR2 SMNVEV (reference sequence). There are 15 residues in the CDR3. V dropped 11 bases and J dropped 4; count of bases not matched to a gene: 17. As DNA, the CDR3 is TGTGCCGGAGAGACTCAGGCTAGCGGAAATTACGAGCAGTACTTC. Amino acids: CAGETQASGNYEQYF.

About this clone: The identical CDR3 is also encoded by other nucleotide sequences in the sample. The V call is TRBV7-9, the J call TRBJ1-1; D is undetermined. Germline V CDR1 and CDR2: SEHNR, FQNEAQ (reference sequence). V was shortened by 4 bases and J by 2 bases, with 14 bases between the two germline ends. This CDR3 is 15 amino acids long. CDR3 sequence: CASSSKGGSNTEAFF. The CDR3 nucleotides read TGTGCCAGCAGCTCAAAGGGAGGCTCAAACACTGAAGCTTTCTTT.

The chain couples TRBV18 to TRBJ2-6; 9 bases match TRBD1. From germline, CDR1 is KGHSH and CDR2 LQKENI. The V segment lost 3 bases and the J segment 0 bases; nucleotides outside the gene matches: 6. The CDR3 consists of 18 residues. The CDR3 spells CASSPPGQGLSGANVLTF. In DNA, the CDR3 is TGTGCCAGCTCACCCCCGGGACAGGGCCTCTCTGGGGCCAACGTCCTGACTTTC.

In regard to this clone: Sequence at one end of the junction differs from germline and may be a read error. The rearrangement uses TRBV4-2 and TRBJ2-3; D is unresolved. This CDR3 has 13 amino acids. Germline V gene lookup returns CDR1 LGHNA and CDR2 YNFKEQ. The CDR3 DNA is TGTGCCACCAGCAAATCCTCTACAGATACGCAGTATTTT. Its translation: CATSKSSTDTQYF.

The chain recombines TRBV7-8 with TRBJ1-2; the D gene is possibly TRBD1 (5 bases). V lost 3 bases and J 3 bases, leaving 11 bases between the germline ends. Germline V CDR1 and CDR2: SGHVS, FQNEAQ. This CDR3 is built from 14 residues. CDR3 residues: CASSLGGVDYGYTF. In DNA form, the CDR3 reads TGTGCCAGCAGCTTGGGGGGGGTAGACTATGGCTACACCTTC. Filled out from reference TRBV7-8 and TRBJ1-2, the complete variable domain reads GAGVSQSPRYKVAKRGQDVALRCDPISGHVSLFWYQQALGQGPEFLTYFQNEAQLDKSGLPSDRFFAERPEGSVSTLKIQRTQQEDSAVYLCASSLGGVDYGYTFGSGTRLTVV.

This clone was found a few times. V usage is TRBV18 and J usage is TRBJ2-7, with TRBD2 as a possible D gene (6 bases). The V and J ends lost 3 bases and 1 base respectively, with 13 bases between them. Germline V CDR1 and CDR2: KGHSH, LQKENI. CDR3 length: 15 residues. The CDR3 protein is CASSPDGDSSYEQYF. Here the CDR3 DNA reads TGTGCCAGCTCACCTGACGGGGACTCATCCTACGAGCAGTACTTC. Combining the CDR3 with reference TRBV18 and TRBJ2-7 gives the whole variable domain NAGVMQNPRHLVRRRGQEARLRCSPMKGHSHVYWYRQLPEEGLKFMVYLQKENIIDESGMPKERFSAEFPKEGPSILRIQQVVRGDSAAYFCASSPDGDSSYEQYFGPGTRLTVT.

In this sample, this clone turned up once. The chain employs TRBV7-2 and TRBJ2-1; TRBD2 might be the D (6 bases). CDR3 length equals 15 residues. CDR1 and CDR2 from the germline V gene are SGHTA and FQGNSA. Trimming took 7 bases from V and 4 from J, leaving 17 bases between them. CDR3 DNA sequence: TGTGCCAGCACTTTACACCGGGACTCATACAATGAGCAGTTCTTC. Residues: CASTLHRDSYNEQFF.